The 3 T cell receptor beta chains below all came from one sample that was sequenced in a study of beta chain features in type 1 diabetes. Study-wide findings and caveats: All four CD4+ subsets of Type 1 diabetes patients contained TCRB CDR3s that were moderately but significantly shorter.

Their cognate antigens are unknown. Expressed TCRB transcripts got sequenced, as all isolated RNA was reverse transcribed. The assay was immunoSEQ multiplex PCR, and TCRdb's table has in-frame clones only and misses some. The table has approximately 44,000 clones, around 70% seen once; the top ten hold approximately 2%. The sequencing input was Tregs from blood. The receptors originated from a woman in her late teens or twenties with type 1 diabetes.

The chain couples TRBV9 to TRBJ2-5; TRBD2 might be the D (5 bases). CDR3 length: 15 amino acids. Deletions cut 4 bases from V and 5 bases from J, with 18 bases between. CDR1 and CDR2 (germline): SGDLS, YYNGEE. The CDR3 nucleotides are TGTGCCAGCAGCTTCGCGGGCTCGGGCGGGGAGACCCAGTACTTC. Translation: CASSFAGSGGETQYF.

This clone came up once. The chain combines TRBV19 with TRBJ2-1; TRBD2 matches at 7 bases. The CDR3 runs to 13 residues. The V and J ends lost 6 bases and 7 bases, in that order; junction bases with no gene match: 6. Germline CDR1 LNHDA, CDR2 SQIVND (reference sequence). The chain's CDR3 is CASRASGGNEQFF. In nucleotides, the CDR3 is TGTGCCAGTAGGGCTAGCGGAGGGAATGAGCAGTTCTTC. Combining the CDR3 with reference TRBV19 and TRBJ2-1 gives the whole variable domain DGGITQSPKYLFRKEGQNVTLSCEQNLNHDAMYWYRQDPGQGLRLIYYSQIVNDFQKGDIAEGYSVSREKKESFPLTVTSAQKNPTAFYLCASRASGGNEQFFGPGTRLTVL.

The chain combines TRBV6-6 with TRBJ1-3; D unclear. The CDR3 runs to 15 residues. V lost 4 bases to trimming and J lost 0 bases, with 10 bases between them. Germline V gene sequence: CDR1 MNHNY, CDR2 SVGAGI (reference sequence). CDR3 nucleotides: TGTGCCAGCAGTTCCCTAATTCACTCTGGAAACACCATATATTTT. It yields the protein CASSSLIHSGNTIYF.